These T cell receptor beta chains were read from a single sample in a study of shared clonotypes between healthy human individuals. Data came from immunoSEQ multiplex PCR; TCRdb stores just in-frame clones and leaves some out. The sample contains about 330,000 clones, 87% of which appear only once. Sample: memory CD8+ T cells sorted from blood. Every receptor here comes from a man aged 18 to 30 in good health. Each CDR3 is given with its conserved first and last residue. Each record gives: D gene, J gene, V gene, clone size, CDR3 protein, CDR3 DNA. D genes are given only for firm matches. Clone size is given for some rows only: seen once, a few or many times, or a class if the clone is expanded.

NA,TRBJ2-5,TRBV6-5,NA,CASSYGETQYF,TGTGCCAGCAGTTATGGTGAGACCCAGTACTTC
NA,TRBJ1-1,TRBV6-1,NA,CASSENSGVEAFF,TGTGCCAGCAGTGAAAATTCCGGCGTTGAAGCTTTCTTT
TRBD1,TRBJ2-6,TRBV6-5,once,CASSYGQGANVLTF,TGTGCCAGCAGTTACGGACAGGGCGCCAACGTCCTGACTTTC
NA,TRBJ1-1,TRBV5-1,NA,CASSVLGGPTEAFF,TGCGCCAGCAGCGTCCTCGGGGGCCCCACGGAAGCTTTCTTT
NA,TRBJ1-4,TRBV14,NA,CASSQVEGFNEKLFF,TGTGCCAGCAGCCAAGTTGAAGGCTTTAATGAAAAACTGTTTTTT
NA,TRBJ2-1,TRBV27,many,CASSLSGGTYNEQFF,TGTGCCAGCAGTCTCTCGGGCGGTACCTACAATGAGCAGTTCTTC
TRBD1,TRBJ2-1,TRBV27,NA,CASRPTGSGEQFF,TGTGCCAGCAGGCCGACAGGGTCGGGTGAGCAGTTCTTC
TRBD2,TRBJ2-1,TRBV10-1,once,CASSASGGAGEQFF,TGCGCCAGCAGTGCTAGCGGGGGGGCCGGAGAGCAGTTCTTC
NA,TRBJ1-2,TRBV20-1,NA,CSARAGYGYTF,TGCAGTGCCCGAGCCGGCTATGGCTACACCTTC
NA,TRBJ2-3,TRBV27,NA,CASSLGRDLDTQYF,TGTGCCAGCAGTTTAGGCCGGGACTTAGATACGCAGTATTTT
NA,TRBJ1-2,TRBV19,NA,CASSTLPNDYTF,TGTGCCAGTAGTACTCTACCGAACGACTACACCTTC
TRBD2,TRBJ2-5,TRBV4-3,NA,CASSQAGTSGETQYF,TGCGCCAGCAGCCAAGCGGGGACTAGCGGGGAGACCCAGTACTTC
NA,TRBJ2-3,TRBV5-6,NA,CASSPGTENLASTDTQYF,TGTGCCAGCAGCCCCGGGACCGAAAACTTGGCTAGCACAGATACGCAGTATTTT
NA,TRBJ1-5,TRBV6-1,NA,CASSALGGREPQHF,TGTGCCAGCAGCGCCCTCGGGGGCCGGGAGCCCCAGCATTTT
NA,TRBJ2-7,TRBV10-3,NA,CAISDPQTVYEQYF,TGTGCCATCAGTGACCCGCAGACAGTCTACGAGCAGTACTTC
NA,TRBJ1-1,TRBV27,large,CASSPLAGDLEAFF,TGTGCCAGCAGTCCGCTCGCCGGGGACCTTGAAGCTTTCTTT
NA,TRBJ1-6,TRBV19,NA,CASSISEEGNSPLHF,TGTGCCAGTAGTATATCTGAGGAGGGTAATTCACCCCTCCACTTT
NA,TRBJ2-2,TRBV11-3,NA,CASSPGATNTGELFF,TGTGCCAGCAGCCCCGGGGCGACGAACACCGGGGAGCTGTTTTTT
NA,TRBJ2-7,TRBV4-1,once,CASSHAGGDEQYF,TGCGCCAGCAGCCATGCCGGAGGGGACGAGCAGTACTTC
NA,TRBJ2-5,TRBV7-6,NA,CASSSTGLGETQYF,TGTGCCAGCAGCTCCACAGGGTTAGGGGAGACCCAGTACTTC
TRBD1,TRBJ1-2,TRBV6-1,NA,CASSDFGQASGYTF,TGTGCCAGCAGTGACTTCGGACAGGCGTCTGGCTACACCTTC
TRBD1,TRBJ2-7,TRBV9,NA,CASSVGDSYEQYF,TGTGCCAGCAGCGTGGGGGACAGTTACGAGCAGTACTTC
NA,TRBJ1-1,TRBV6-5,NA,CASRTGLGGNTEAFF,TGTGCCAGCAGAACAGGGCTCGGGGGGAACACTGAAGCTTTCTTT
TRBD2,TRBJ2-5,TRBV6-6,NA,CASSYSLTSGEETQYF,TGTGCCAGCAGTTACTCATTAACTAGCGGCGAAGAGACCCAGTACTTC
NA,TRBJ2-7,TRBV27,NA,CASSLNGAYEQYF,TGTGCCAGCAGTTTAAACGGTGCCTACGAGCAGTACTTC
NA,TRBJ2-3,TRBV4-1,NA,CASSQESSAGYFTDTQYF,TGCGCCAGCAGCCAAGAAAGCTCTGCCGGGTACTTCACAGATACGCAGTATTTT
NA,TRBJ1-1,TRBV9,NA,CASGRERNTEAFF,TGTGCCAGCGGGAGGGAGAGGAACACTGAAGCTTTCTTT
NA,TRBJ1-1,TRBV28,NA,CASSWMNTEAFF,TGTGCCAGCAGTTGGATGAACACTGAAGCTTTCTTT
NA,TRBJ1-5,TRBV7-6,NA,CASSSTGPGQPQHF,TGTGCCAGCAGCTCGACCGGTCCGGGTCAGCCCCAGCATTTT
TRBD2,TRBJ2-3,TRBV18,NA,CASSPAPSGRGDTQYF,TGTGCCAGCTCACCAGCCCCTAGCGGGAGGGGAGATACGCAGTATTTT
NA,TRBJ2-7,TRBV5-5,NA,CASSLDWAGESYEQYF,TGTGCCAGCAGCTTGGATTGGGCAGGGGAATCCTACGAGCAGTACTTC
NA,TRBJ2-2,TRBV7-9,NA,CASTGPAGELFF,TGTGCCAGCACTGGGCCGGCCGGGGAGCTGTTTTTT